The 23 T cell receptor beta chains below all came from one sample that was sequenced in a study of glioma-infiltrating T cells after dendritic cell vaccination. The data were produced by immunoSEQ multiplex PCR, yet TCRdb's version contains in-frame clones alone and is incomplete. The data contain approximately 50,000 clones, about 85% of them seen just once; the ten biggest clones take up 9%. This sample's time point: after dendritic cell vaccination, including at tumor progression/relapse. The source material was blood, sampled after dendritic cell vaccination. The receptors here all came from a human donor with glioblastoma.

V is TRBV30 and J is TRBJ2-7, with a possible D match to TRBD1 (6 bases). This CDR3 is built from 10 residues. Germline V gene sequence: CDR1 GTSNPN, CDR2 SVGIG (reference sequence). With 5 bases removed from V and 6 bases from J, the gap between germline ends came to 8 bases. CDR3 amino acids: CAWGGREQYF. CDR3 nucleotide sequence: TGTGCCTGGGGGGGCCGCGAGCAGTACTTC.

The gene calls are TRBV5-1 and TRBJ2-5, with a tentative D call TRBD1 (5 bases). V dropped 4 bases and J dropped 3 bases, with 19 bases sitting between them. Per germline, CDR1 SGHRS and CDR2 YFSETQ. CDR3 length: 16 amino acids. CDR3 residues: CASSPDRAQFEETQYF. CDR3 nucleotides: TGCGCCAGCAGCCCTGACAGAGCCCAGTTTGAAGAGACCCAGTACTTC.

The chain joins TRBV30 to TRBJ2-3, with unresolved D. Trimming took 1 base from V and 4 from J, leaving 3 bases between them. Germline V gene lookup returns CDR1 GTSNPN and CDR2 SVGIG (reference sequence). This CDR3 has 11 residues. The DNA of the CDR3 is TGTGCCTGGAGTGCGGCAGATACGCAGTATTTT. Translation gives CAWSAADTQYF.

This rearrangement joins TRBV4-2 to TRBJ2-7; TRBD2 matches at 12 bases. The CDR3 runs 14 residues. With V trimmed by 4 bases and J by 6 bases, 4 bases remained unmatched. Germline V gives CDR1 LGHNA, CDR2 YNFKEQ. CDR3 DNA sequence: TGTGCCAGCAGCCCACTAGCGGGGGGCCTCGAGCAGTACTTC. Its protein product is CASSPLAGGLEQYF.

V and J are TRBV27 and TRBJ2-7; 9 nucleotides match TRBD1. With 6 bases clipped from V and 3 bases from J, the junction kept 6 bases outside the gene matches. The CDR3 is 14 amino acids. Germline CDR1 MNHEY, CDR2 SMNVEV (reference sequence). The DNA of the CDR3 is TGTGCCAGCAGGCCCCGGGACAGGGACTACGAGCAGTACTTC. It is translated as CASRPRDRDYEQYF.

The rearrangement uses TRBV7-2 and TRBJ1-5; 8 nucleotides agree with TRBD1. V lost 5 bases and J lost 6; bases outside the gene matches: 6. The CDR3 is made up of 14 amino acids. CDR1 is SGHTA, CDR2 FQGNSA, per germline. The CDR3 sequence: CASSTQGASQPQHF. The DNA for the CDR3 is TGTGCCAGCAGCACCCAGGGGGCTAGTCAGCCCCAGCATTTT.

The genes are TRBV5-1 and TRBJ2-4; tentatively, D is TRBD2 (5 bases). Per germline, CDR1 SGHRS and CDR2 YFSETQ. V was pared by 0 bases and J by 0 bases, with 13 bases between. The CDR3 spans 17 residues. CDR3 region: CASSLGASGLAKNIQYF. As DNA, the CDR3 is TGCGCCAGCAGCTTGGGCGCCAGCGGCCTAGCCAAAAACATTCAGTACTTC.

The chain recombines TRBV4-3 with TRBJ1-4; TRBD1 agrees at 8 bases. The CDR3 consists of 15 residues. CDR1 and CDR2 from the germline V gene are LGHNA and YSLEER. The V segment lost 2 bases and the J segment 8 bases; nucleotides outside the gene matches: 7. The CDR3 protein is CASSQFGQGDEKLFF. Written as DNA, the CDR3 is TGCGCCAGCAGCCAATTTGGACAGGGAGACGAAAAACTGTTTTTT.

V is TRBV11-2 and J is TRBJ1-2, with 9 bases lining up with TRBD1. The V gene's germline CDR1 is SGHAT and CDR2 FQNNGV. The CDR3 is made up of 15 amino acids. J was trimmed by 3 bases and V by 4 bases; bases with no gene match: 6. The CDR3 nucleotides are TGTGCCAGCAGCTCCTTCGACAGGGGGGACTATGGCTACACCTTC. Protein product: CASSSFDRGDYGYTF.

The J gene is TRBJ1-1, the V gene TRBV27; D might be TRBD1 (6 bases). With 2 bases removed from V and 5 bases from J, the gap between germline ends came to 12 bases. The CDR3 has 14 amino acids. Per germline, CDR1 MNHEY and CDR2 SMNVEV (reference sequence). The CDR3 reads CASSLTGIGTEAFF. The CDR3 DNA is TGTGCCAGCAGTTTAACAGGGATAGGGACTGAAGCTTTCTTT.

This rearrangement joins TRBV14 to TRBJ2-3; D is unclear. CDR3 length: 14 amino acids. V was clipped by 3 bases and J by 2 bases, with 9 bases between them. Germline V gene sequence: CDR1 SGHDN, CDR2 FVKESK. Here the CDR3 DNA reads TGTGCCAGCAGCCAGTGGGCCTCCACAGATACGCAGTATTTT. It encodes CASSQWASTDTQYF.

This clone was counted only a few times. CDR3 DNA: TGTGCCAGCACCCAAACGAGGGGAGGTGAAAAACTGTTTTTT. Translation: CASTQTRGGEKLFF. V usage is TRBV28 and J usage is TRBJ1-4; weak D call: TRBD1 (5 bases). Trimming cost V 7 bases and J 7 bases, with 16 bases left between them. The CDR3 sequence is 14 residues long. Germline V CDR1 and CDR2: MDHEN, SYDVKM.

The V and J genes are TRBV20-1 and TRBJ2-7; tentatively, D is TRBD2 (6 bases). The germline gives CDR1 DFQATT, CDR2 SNEGSKA (reference sequence). V lost 4 bases and J 8 bases, leaving 12 bases between the germline ends. This CDR3 has 11 amino acids. The CDR3 sequence: CSAIFGGQQYF. The DNA of the CDR3 is TGCAGTGCTATTTTCGGGGGACAGCAGTACTTC.

This clone was counted once. The chain combines TRBV5-1 with TRBJ2-1; TRBD2 agrees at 7 bases. This CDR3 comprises 15 residues. V lost 0 bases to trimming and J lost 5 bases; unmatched junction nucleotides: 5. Per germline, CDR1 SGHRS and CDR2 YFSETQ. The CDR3 DNA is TGCGCCAGCAGCTTGGGCGGGGGAAGCGACAATGAGCAGTTCTTC. Its protein is CASSLGGGSDNEQFF.

V is TRBV30 and J is TRBJ2-2; D is uncertain. Germline lookup yields CDR1 GTSNPN and CDR2 SVGIG (reference sequence). The V gene lost 1 base and the J gene lost 1 base, with 13 bases spanning the gap. This CDR3 spans 16 amino acids. In DNA form, the CDR3 reads TGTGCCTGGAGTGGTTTTATTGGCAAGAACACCGGGGAGCTGTTTTTT. The encoded protein is CAWSGFIGKNTGELFF.

The CDR3 nucleotides read TGTGCCAGCAGGTCTCTAGCGGGGGAGTCCTACAATGAGCAGTTCTTC. Translating gives CASRSLAGESYNEQFF. V gene TRBV7-2 combines with J gene TRBJ2-1, with 10 bases aligning to TRBD2. The CDR3 extends over 16 amino acids. Germline trimming cut 6 bases from V and 1 base from J; bases unmatched to any gene: 6. Germline V gene sequence: CDR1 SGHTA, CDR2 FQGNSA.

The chain combines TRBV2 with TRBJ2-5; TRBD1 aligns across 7 bases. Looked up from germline, CDR1 is SNHLY and CDR2 is FYNNEI. The CDR3 contains 13 residues. The ends lost 6 bases at V and 5 bases at J; junction bases unmatched: 6. The CDR3 coding sequence is TGTGCCAGCAGCCCCGACAGGGTGGAGACCCAGTACTTC. This encodes CASSPDRVETQYF.

The chain combines TRBV4-3 with TRBJ2-5; TRBD1 might be the D (6 bases). Germline V gene lookup returns CDR1 LGHNA and CDR2 YSLEER. Trimming shortened V by 0 bases and J by 4 bases, and 12 bases separated the two germline ends. The CDR3 loop spans 15 amino acids. The CDR3 here is CASSQDHRVAETQYF. The CDR3 DNA is TGCGCCAGCAGCCAAGACCACAGGGTCGCAGAGACCCAGTACTTC.

This clone was found once. This chain connects TRBV30 to TRBJ2-7; TRBD2 matches at 9 bases. V dropped 1 base and J dropped 7; count of bases not matched to a gene: 8. Per the germline V gene, CDR1 is GTSNPN and CDR2 is SVGIG (reference sequence). This CDR3 comprises 14 residues. The CDR3 is CAWSGGLAGSEQYF. The CDR3 DNA sequence: TGTGCCTGGAGTGGGGGGCTAGCGGGGTCTGAGCAGTACTTC.

This chain uses TRBV25-1 with TRBJ2-7, with unresolved D. The CDR3 loop spans 13 amino acids. The V gene lost 6 bases and the J gene lost 1 base, with 10 bases spanning the gap. CDR1 and CDR2 from the germline V gene are MGHDK and SYGVNS. The CDR3 nucleotides are TGTGCCAGCAGATCCGACAAATCCTACGAGCAGTACTTC. Its translation: CASRSDKSYEQYF.

The rearrangement uses TRBV19 and TRBJ2-3; 8 bases match TRBD1. The germline V gene encodes CDR1 LNHDA and CDR2 SQIVND (reference sequence). With V trimmed by 9 bases and J by 0 bases, 8 bases remained unmatched. This CDR3 is 15 amino acids long. CDR3 residues: CARDRGVASTDTQYF. The CDR3, as DNA: TGTGCCAGAGACAGGGGTGTTGCGAGCACAGATACGCAGTATTTT.

The chain uses TRBV18 and TRBJ2-1; 9 bases fit TRBD2. Per germline, CDR1 KGHSH and CDR2 LQKENI. This CDR3 is 16 amino acids long. Trimming took 1 base from V and 8 from J; bases not matched to a gene: 9. The CDR3 loop is CASSPRGGGAFDEQFF. CDR3 nucleotides: TGTGCCAGCTCACCACGGGGCGGGGGGGCTTTCGATGAGCAGTTCTTC. The whole variable domain, remainder taken from reference TRBV18 and TRBJ2-1, is NAGVMQNPRHLVRRRGQEARLRCSPMKGHSHVYWYRQLPEEGLKFMVYLQKENIIDESGMPKERFSAEFPKEGPSILRIQQVVRGDSAAYFCASSPRGGGAFDEQFFGPGTRLTVL.

The chain joins TRBV7-8 to TRBJ2-5; D remains unclear. The CDR3 extends over 14 amino acids. V lost 7 bases to trimming and J lost 4 bases, with 16 bases between them. Germline CDR1 SGHVS, CDR2 FQNEAQ. The CDR3 sequence is CASTSYDVTETQYF. The CDR3 region has the DNA TGTGCCAGCACCTCCTACGATGTTACAGAGACCCAGTACTTC.